This T cell receptor beta chain was sequenced during a study of shared clonotypes between healthy human individuals. The method was immunoSEQ multiplex PCR; TCRdb's version includes in-frame clones alone and lacks a portion of them. Of around 1.4 million clones listed, 98% are singletons. The V gene lost 2 bases and the J gene lost 6 bases, with 16 bases spanning the gap. This CDR3 spans 15 amino acids. Germline loops: CDR1 SNHLY, CDR2 FYNNEI. The chain links TRBV2 to TRBJ1-1; unclear D gene. The sequencing sample was made of naive CD4+ T cells sorted from blood. Specified subset: CD45RA+ positively selected. The receptor was isolated from a man aged 30-40 years in good health. The CDR3 spells CASSERTRTTAEAFF. CDR3 in DNA: TGTGCCAGCAGTGAAAGGACGCGTACCACCGCTGAAGCTTTCTTT. The full variable domain, with the rest looked up from reference TRBV2 and TRBJ1-1, is EPEVTQTPSHQVTQMGQEVILRCVPISNHLYFYWYRQILGQKVEFLVSFYNNEISEKSEIFDDQFSVERPDGSNFTLKIRSTKLEDSAMYFCASSERTRTTAEAFFGQGTRLTVV.